This T cell receptor beta chain was retrieved from a study of blood T cell repertoires in COVID-19 (dated by TCRdb to the early 2020s). With regard to the full study: Samples from collaborators originated in the United States, Italy and Spain and spanned both the acute and convalescent phases of COVID-19. The repertoires were released in a freely available public database intended as a resource for research on the immune response to SARS-CoV-2. Deeply sampled blood TCRbeta repertoires from subjects exposed to, actively infected with, or recovered from COVID-19 were included in the dataset. A de-identified subject ID, COVID-19 status, age in years and sex were almost always included in the sample metadata. HLA class I and class II types, where available, came from metadata supplied by the sample provider rather than from assay-based typing. Samples were obtained from the ongoing ImmuneRACE study (first 160 participants) and from roughly 1,300 subjects provided by 6 global collaborators. The material from the prospective study consisted of cDNA or gDNA derived from T cells, B-cell-depleted T cells, or PBMCs.

The immunoSEQ Assay, a bias-controlled multiplex PCR, was used to amplify TCRbeta CDR3 regions from genomic DNA. The authors' pipeline ran thus. Within the assay, amplification of reference gene primers was used to estimate how many nucleated cells each sample contained. Sequence reads were collapsed and filtered to measure the absolute abundance of every unique TCRbeta CDR3 rearrangement. Productive Simpson clonality was computed per sample as the square root of Simpson's diversity index over productive rearrangements. This immuneACCESS table, as held by TCRdb, lists in-frame sequences with V and J called but not all clones. Of the missing ones, under half trace to an unresolved V gene in checked studies; the others have no known cause. V and J calls and clone size follow that table, whereas D and trimming were derived from the DNA. The sample table shows around 130,000 clones, and around 84% are seen once. In total, the top ten clones hold 8.9% of the sample.

One collaborating source in Seattle enrolled patients while the patients were actively infected and followed the patients over time throughout the course of disease. Whole blood was collected in K2EDTA tubes by collaborating institutions according to the institutions' own protocols. For TCRbeta analysis, collaborators shipped samples in one of three forms: frozen whole blood, isolated PBMCs, or DNA extracted from either of those sample types. Its CDR3 holds 16 amino acids, cysteine through phenylalanine. Only the CDR3 region is kept as DNA, spanning 48 bases read in frame from base 1. Based on the germline V gene (reference sequence), the CDR1 and CDR2 sequences are LNHDA and SQIVND. The junction carries 21 bases between V and J, which are trimmed by 10 bases and 0 bases respectively. In the case of this clone: Its antigen is not yet known. Qualities for individual bases were not recorded, and no much larger clone is one base off.

The research as a whole found: How much clinical and demographic metadata was included differed by source and by participant, and the metadata was provided uncurated.

Input material: peripheral blood. The clonotype comes from a man in his thirties or forties with COVID-19, enrolled during active disease. The chain uses TRBV19 and TRBJ1-1; D gene: possibly TRBD1, on 6 matching bases. The CDR3 region: CATYPRTDRVNTEAFF. The sequenced DNA: TGTGCCACATACCCGCGGACAGATCGGGTGAACACTGAAGCTTTCTTT.